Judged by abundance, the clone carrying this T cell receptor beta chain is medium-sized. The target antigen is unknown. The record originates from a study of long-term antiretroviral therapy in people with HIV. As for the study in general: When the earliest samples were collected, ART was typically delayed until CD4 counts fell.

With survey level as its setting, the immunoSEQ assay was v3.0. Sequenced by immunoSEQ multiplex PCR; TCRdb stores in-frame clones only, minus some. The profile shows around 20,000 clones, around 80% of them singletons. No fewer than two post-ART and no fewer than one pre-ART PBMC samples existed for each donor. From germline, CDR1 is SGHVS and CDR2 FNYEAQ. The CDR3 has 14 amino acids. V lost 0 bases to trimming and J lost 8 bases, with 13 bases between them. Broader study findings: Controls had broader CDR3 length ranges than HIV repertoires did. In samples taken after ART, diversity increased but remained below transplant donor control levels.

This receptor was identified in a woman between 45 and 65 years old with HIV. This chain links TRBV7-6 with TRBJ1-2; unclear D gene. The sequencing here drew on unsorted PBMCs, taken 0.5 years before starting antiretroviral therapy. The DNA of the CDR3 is TGTGCCAGCAGCTTAGCGCCGGACGCAGTCGGCTACACCTTC. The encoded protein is CASSLAPDAVGYTF.